Listed below are T cell receptor beta chains from one sample, sequenced in a study of identical twins. TCRdb itself ran the 5' RACE reads through MiXCR, one entry per CDR3 protein. The sample shows about 700,000 distinct CDR3 sequences, 8.6% of them seen only once. The data were also submitted as part of a second study, on yellow fever vaccine responses in identical twins.

The sequenced sample was PBMCs. The origin of the receptors is a woman aged 18-29 years in good health. CDR3s include the opening cysteine and the closing phenylalanine or tryptophan. A D gene is named only where the DNA matches it firmly. Clone size is stated in some rows and not others, as once, few, many or a class when expanded.

>15|TRBD1|.|TRBJ2-7|TRBV5-1
TGCGCCAGCAGCACTTGGACAGGGCCAGCCTACGAGCAGTACTTC
CASSTWTGPAYEQYF
>17|TRBD2|.|TRBJ2-3|TRBV5-6
TGTGCCAGCAGCTTCGGGACTAGCGGGAGTAACCGGCGTACGCAGTATTTT
CASSFGTSGSNRRTQYF
>13|.|.|TRBJ2-7|TRBV15
TGTGCCACCACTCCTATGAGAGCCTACGAGCAGTACTTC
CATTPMRAYEQYF
>13|.|.|TRBJ1-2|TRBV2
TGTGCCAGCAATTTGCGGGATATCTATGGCTACACCTTC
CASNLRDIYGYTF
>13|.|.|TRBJ1-1|TRBV28
TGTGCCAGCAGTTTACATAAGGGGTCTGAAGCTTTCTTT
CASSLHKGSEAFF
>17|TRBD2|few|TRBJ2-1|TRBV24-1
TGTGCCACCAGTGACCCCATCCTGGGGGGGTCCTACAATGAGCAGTTCTTC
CATSDPILGGSYNEQFF
>16|.|few|TRBJ1-5|TRBV21-1
TGTGCCAGCTCCCAGAGACAGGGAGTTAGCAATCAGCCCCAGCATTTT
CASSQRQGVSNQPQHF
>14|.|many|TRBJ2-7|TRBV12-3/TRBV12-4
TGTGCCAGCAGTTTACAGGGGTCAACCTACGAGCAGTACTTC
CASSLQGSTYEQYF
>16|.|few|TRBJ2-3|TRBV5-1
TGCGCCAGCAGCTTGGCGGGGTCCGTGATGGCAGATACGCAGTATTTT
CASSLAGSVMADTQYF
>14|.|few|TRBJ2-7|TRBV6-2/TRBV6-3
TGTGCCAGCACCAACCGGGCGGGTCCCTACGAGCAGTACTTC
CASTNRAGPYEQYF
>16|.|few|TRBJ2-5|TRBV7-9
TGTGCCAGCAGCCCCACGCATGGGCAGCACCAAGAGACCCAGTACTTC
CASSPTHGQHQETQYF
>15|TRBD2|few|TRBJ2-7|TRBV3-1
TGTGCCAGCAGCCAAGAGGGACTAGCGGGAGGCGAGCAGTACTTC
CASSQEGLAGGEQYF
>17|.|.|TRBJ2-2|TRBV20-1
TGCAGTGCTAGAGATCCGCGGCAGGGGGGGAACACCGGGGAGCTGTTTTTT
CSARDPRQGGNTGELFF
>18|TRBD2|few|TRBJ2-3|TRBV10-3
TGTGCCATCAGTGAGTCGCATGTGACTAGCGGGGGCACAGATACGCAGTATTTT
CAISESHVTSGGTDTQYF
>14|.|.|TRBJ1-1|TRBV6-5
TGTGCCAGCAGTTTCGACAGTATCTACACTGAAGCTTTCTTT
CASSFDSIYTEAFF
>14|.|.|TRBJ2-1|TRBV6-4
TGTGCCAGCTCGGACGGTCCTTCCTACAATGAGCAGTTCTTC
CASSDGPSYNEQFF
>15|.|.|TRBJ1-5|TRBV12-3/TRBV12-4
TGTGCCAGCACCGGGGCGGGGGGTAGCAATCAGCCCCAGCATTTT
CASTGAGGSNQPQHF
>17|TRBD1|few|TRBJ1-6|TRBV4-2
TGTGCCAGCAGCCAAAGAGGACAGGGGGCCTATAATTCACCCCTCCACTTT
CASSQRGQGAYNSPLHF
>15|.|few|TRBJ1-4|TRBV20-1
TGCAGTGCTAGAGATGGCAGGGGAACTAATGAAAAACTGTTTTTT
CSARDGRGTNEKLFF
>15|TRBD1|many|TRBJ1-2|TRBV29-1
TGCAGCGTTGATCCGGGACAGGGTTCTAACTATGGCTACACCTTC
CSVDPGQGSNYGYTF
>14|.|.|TRBJ1-4|TRBV5-1
TGCGCCAGCAGCAGGGAAGCAACTAATGAAAAACTGTTTTTT
CASSREATNEKLFF
>17|TRBD2|few|TRBJ2-3|TRBV15
TGTGCCACCAGCAGAGGCGGGCTAGCGGTCGGCACAGATACGCAGTATTTT
CATSRGGLAVGTDTQYF
>16|TRBD1|.|TRBJ2-2|TRBV20-1
TGCAGTGCTAGAGACGCAGGGGGCGCGGACACCGGGGAGCTGTTTTTT
CSARDAGGADTGELFF
>14|.|few|TRBJ1-2|TRBV29-1
TGCAGCGTTGAAGATTCGAGGGGCTTAGGTGGCTACACCTTC
CSVEDSRGLGGYTF
>16|TRBD2|.|TRBJ2-7|TRBV12-3/TRBV12-4
TGTGCCAGCAGTTTAGCGCGGAGCGGGGGGGCTAAGGAGCAGTACTTC
CASSLARSGGAKEQYF
>13|.|.|TRBJ1-1|TRBV27
TGTGCCAGCAGTGCCTCGGTTGGCACTGAAGCTTTCTTT
CASSASVGTEAFF
>15|TRBD2|.|TRBJ2-7|TRBV6-2/TRBV6-3
TGTGCCAGCAGAGACCACGGGGGGGCCTCCTACGAGCAGTACTTC
CASRDHGGASYEQYF
>16|.|.|TRBJ2-1|TRBV11-2
TGTGCCAGCAGCCCTTTGGACTACCCAATCCTCAATGAGCAGTTCTTC
CASSPLDYPILNEQFF
>14|.|.|TRBJ1-1|TRBV20-1
TGCAGTGCTAGAGAACCCCCCGGGAGAACTGAAGCTTTCTTT
CSAREPPGRTEAFF
>20|.|.|TRBJ1-5|TRBV12-3/TRBV12-4
TGTGCCAGCAGTTTTCTGGCGGGGGGACTAAAGACAAATAGCAATCAGCCCCAGCATTTT
CASSFLAGGLKTNSNQPQHF
>12|.|.|TRBJ2-7|TRBV12-3/TRBV12-4
TGTGCCAGCAGTTTGGTATCTCCCGAGCAGTACTTC
CASSLVSPEQYF
>16|.|few|TRBJ2-6|TRBV3-1
TGTGCCAGCAGCCAAGGAACTCGCTCTGGGGCCAACGTCCTGACTTTC
CASSQGTRSGANVLTF
>12|TRBD2|few|TRBJ2-1|TRBV7-8
TGTGCCAGCAGCTTGACTAGCACTGAGCAGTTCTTC
CASSLTSTEQFF
>16|TRBD2|many|TRBJ2-3|TRBV9
TGTGCCAGCAGCCTAACGGGGGGGCTCCGCACAGATACGCAGTATTTT
CASSLTGGLRTDTQYF
>15|TRBD2|.|TRBJ2-3|TRBV6-2/TRBV6-3
TGTGCCAGCAGCGAACTAGCGGGAGAAACAGATACGCAGTATTTT
CASSELAGETDTQYF
>12|.|few|TRBJ1-5|TRBV7-2
TGTGCCAGCAGCTTCCGTACAGGGTCCCAGCATTTT
CASSFRTGSQHF
>16|.|few|TRBJ2-7|TRBV2
TGTGCCAGCACCTACAATACTCAAGAGGTAATCTACGAGCAGTACTTC
CASTYNTQEVIYEQYF
>14|.|few|TRBJ2-7|TRBV18
TGTGCCAGCTCACCACCGGCGCGCAGTTACGAGCAGTACTTC
CASSPPARSYEQYF
>13|.|many|TRBJ2-5|TRBV29-1
TGCAGCGTTGACCTAGGGTTCCAAGAGACCCAGTACTTC
CSVDLGFQETQYF
>15|.|many|TRBJ2-4|TRBV7-8
TGTGCCAGCAGCTCCGGACGGGACGGACAAAACATTCAGTACTTC
CASSSGRDGQNIQYF
>16|.|.|TRBJ2-3|TRBV7-6
TGTGCCAGCAGCTTAGCAGGACGGCTTAGCACAGATACGCAGTATTTT
CASSLAGRLSTDTQYF
>14|.|many|TRBJ2-1|TRBV12-3/TRBV12-4
TGTGCCAGCACCCCTCTTGTGGGTTACAATGAGCAGTTCTTC
CASTPLVGYNEQFF
>13|.|.|TRBJ2-2|TRBV14
TGTGCCAGCAGCCAAGATACGGGGCGGGAGCTGTTTTTT
CASSQDTGRELFF
>15|.|many|TRBJ2-7|TRBV15
TGTGCCACCAGCAGAGATCCAGTCCGGAGTGACGAGCAGTACTTC
CATSRDPVRSDEQYF
>15|TRBD2|.|TRBJ2-7|TRBV7-2
TGTGCCAGCAGCTACGAGGCTAGCGGGAACTACGAGCAGTACTTC
CASSYEASGNYEQYF
>14|.|.|TRBJ2-1|TRBV10-2
TGCGCCAGCAGGCTATGGACACCCTACAATGAGCAGTTCTTC
CASRLWTPYNEQFF
>15|.|few|TRBJ1-3|TRBV5-1
TGCGCCAGCAGCTTGGCCCCGGTCTCTGGAAACACCATATATTTT
CASSLAPVSGNTIYF
>13|.|many|TRBJ2-7|TRBV29-1
TGCAGCGTTGAACCAGGGGCCTCCTACGAGCAGTACTTC
CSVEPGASYEQYF
>14|.|.|TRBJ2-3|TRBV3-1
TGTGCCAGCAGCCAACCCTGGCGCACAGATACGCAGTATTTT
CASSQPWRTDTQYF
>14|.|many|TRBJ2-7|TRBV7-2
TGTGCCAGCAGCCCCGCCCAGGTTTCCTACGAGCAGTACTTC
CASSPAQVSYEQYF
>12|.|few|TRBJ2-7|TRBV14
TGTGCCAGCAGCCAAGGGCCGGGACATAGGAACTTC
CASSQGPGHRNF
>13|.|few|TRBJ1-2|TRBV2
TGTGCCAGCAGTGTCTTACAGACCTATGGCTACACCTTC
CASSVLQTYGYTF
>17|TRBD2|.|TRBJ2-1|TRBV10-3
TGTGCCATCAGTGAGTCGCCAGCGGGAGGGGTCAACGATGAGCAGTTCTTC
CAISESPAGGVNDEQFF
>15|.|few|TRBJ2-5|TRBV5-1
TGCGCCAGCAGCTTGGGACAGCCCCAGGGAGAGACCCAGTACTTC
CASSLGQPQGETQYF
>13|.|.|TRBJ2-1|TRBV5-5
TGTGCCAGCGATGGGAGGCTCTACAATGAGCAGTTCTTC
CASDGRLYNEQFF
>16|TRBD1|few|TRBJ1-2|TRBV28
TGTGCCAGCAGCTCGACCGGCCGGGACAGGGGCTATGGCTACACCTTC
CASSSTGRDRGYGYTF
>14|TRBD2|.|TRBJ2-7|TRBV10-3
TGTGCCATCAGTGACCCGGGACTAGCGACCGAGCAGTACTTC
CAISDPGLATEQYF
>14|.|.|TRBJ2-5|TRBV12-3/TRBV12-4
TGTGCCAGCAGTCCTCGGCAGGGCCCAGAGACCCAGTACTTC
CASSPRQGPETQYF
>19|TRBD2|many|TRBJ2-1|TRBV28
TGTGCCAGCAGTTCAGAAGAAACCGGGACTAGCGGGGGGTGGGATGAGCAGTTCTTC
CASSSEETGTSGGWDEQFF
>15|TRBD1|.|TRBJ1-1|TRBV4-2
TGTGCCAGCAGCCCCGAGGGACAGGGATATACTGAAGCTTTCTTT
CASSPEGQGYTEAFF